This T cell receptor beta chain was obtained from a study of cytomegalovirus exposure and HLA in healthy donors. PCR amplification relied on 60 Vbeta primers (plus 13 Jbeta primers). The assay was immunoSEQ multiplex PCR, and TCRdb's table has in-frame clones only and misses some. The sample shows 150,000 to 200,000 clones, over 70% of them seen only once. Germline V CDR1 and CDR2: SGHRS, YFSETQ. Losses at the gene ends were 4 bases for V and 4 bases for J; bases not matched to a gene: 6. The CDR3 loop spans 14 amino acids. The source is a woman younger than 45 in good health and CMV-seronegative. The chain recombines TRBV5-1 with TRBJ1-2; 8 nucleotides match TRBD1. The source material was PBMCs. This CDR3 is CASSPRTGFYGYTF. CDR3 bases: TGCGCCAGCAGCCCAAGGACAGGGTTCTATGGCTACACCTTC.